These 16 T cell receptor beta chains share one sample of origin, sequenced in a study of blood T cell repertoires in COVID-19. Profiled with immunoSEQ multiplex PCR; TCRdb holds only in-frame clones, not every one. The sample consists of 150,000 or so clones, around nine tenths of them appearing once. The sample taken for sequencing was peripheral blood. These receptors all stem from a woman aged 70-85 years with COVID-19, enrolled during active disease.

The chain uses TRBV28 and TRBJ1-5, with D maybe TRBD1 (6 bases). V was pared by 5 bases and J by 3 bases, with 11 bases between. Germline-derived CDR1 and CDR2 are MDHEN and SYDVKM. The length of the CDR3 is 14 residues. The CDR3 reads CASSPGHINQPQHF. DNA for the CDR3: TGTGCCAGCAGTCCGGGACACATCAATCAGCCCCAGCATTTT.

V gene TRBV7-2 combines with J gene TRBJ1-4; 11 positions match TRBD1. The ends lost 0 bases at V and 1 base at J; junction bases unmatched: 7. The germline V gene has CDR1 SGHTA and CDR2 FQGNSA. The CDR3 covers 19 residues. CDR3 nucleotide sequence: TGTGCCAGCAGCTTAGCTCGTCGGACAGGGGGCCTAACTAATGAAAAACTGTTTTTT. Translating gives CASSLARRTGGLTNEKLFF. The full variable domain, rest sourced from reference TRBV7-2 and TRBJ1-4, is GAGVSQSPSNKVTEKGKDVELRCDPISGHTALYWYRQSLGQGLEFLIYFQGNSAPDKSGLPSDRFSAERTGGSVSTLTIQRTQQEDSAVYLCASSLARRTGGLTNEKLFFGSGTQLSVL.

The chain couples TRBV4-1 to TRBJ2-3; the match to TRBD2 covers 8 bases. The CDR3 has 15 amino acids. Germline CDR1 MGHRA, CDR2 YSYEKL. J was trimmed by 4 bases and V by 5 bases; bases with no gene match: 8. Written as DNA, the CDR3 is TGCGCCAGCAGCACCGCGGGGGGCAGGGCAGATACGCAGTATTTT. It codes for CASSTAGGRADTQYF.

The CDR3 sequence: CASRQGAAGNTEAFF. The CDR3 coding sequence is TGTGCCAGCCGACAGGGGGCTGCAGGGAACACTGAAGCTTTCTTT. V usage is TRBV10-3 and J usage is TRBJ1-1; 10 nucleotides match TRBD1. CDR1 is ENHRY and CDR2 is SYGVKD in the germline V gene. The CDR3 sequence is 15 residues long. V trimming: 10 bases; J trimming: 1 base; junction bases outside the gene matches: 9.

This chain joins TRBV28 and TRBJ2-4, with 14 positions matching TRBD2. This CDR3 is built from 17 residues. With V trimmed by 6 bases and J by 0 bases, 4 bases remained unmatched. Germline V CDR1 and CDR2: MDHEN, SYDVKM. This CDR3 reads CASRTSGGAIAKNIQYF. CDR3 bases: TGTGCCAGCAGGACTAGCGGGGGGGCCATAGCCAAAAACATTCAGTACTTC.

The rearrangement links TRBV29-1 to TRBJ1-1, with TRBD1 matching 9 bases. Germline CDR1 SQVTM, CDR2 ANQGSEA. This CDR3 comprises 13 residues. V shed 7 bases and J 1 base; nucleotides not matched to a gene: 4. The CDR3 region is CSGRQGENTEAFF. CDR3 sequence (DNA): TGCAGCGGTCGACAGGGGGAGAACACTGAAGCTTTCTTT. Using reference TRBV29-1 and TRBJ1-1 for the parts outside the CDR3, the full variable domain is SAVISQKPSRDICQRGTSLTIQCQVDSQVTMMFWYRQQPGQSLTLIATANQGSEATYESGFVIDKFPISRPNLTFSTLTVSNMSPEDSSIYLCSGRQGENTEAFFGQGTRLTVV.

The CDR3 bases are TGTGCCAGCAGCCCCCACCCGAGACTAGCCCCCCTATACAATGAGCAGTTCTTC. Translation gives CASSPHPRLAPLYNEQFF. J is TRBJ2-1 and V is TRBV7-9; 7 bases match TRBD2. This CDR3 is 18 amino acids long. CDR1 SEHNR and CDR2 FQNEAQ come from the germline V gene (reference sequence). Germline trimming cut 5 bases from V and 4 bases from J; bases unmatched to any gene: 17. Combining the CDR3 with reference TRBV7-9 and TRBJ2-1 gives the whole variable domain DTGVSQNPRHKITKRGQNVTFRCDPISEHNRLYWYRQTLGQGPEFLTYFQNEAQLEKSRLLSDRFSAERPKGSFSTLEIQRTEQGDSAMYLCASSPHPRLAPLYNEQFFGPGTRLTVL.

The V gene is TRBV27, the J gene TRBJ2-1; weak D call: TRBD2 (5 bases). The CDR3 has 14 amino acids. From germline, CDR1 is MNHEY and CDR2 SMNVEV (reference sequence). Trimming stripped 4 bases from V and 0 bases from J, with 7 bases between. CDR3 nucleotide sequence: TGTGCCAGCAGTTCGAGGGACTCCTACAATGAGCAGTTCTTC. This gives the protein CASSSRDSYNEQFF.

This clone has a single count. The chain uses TRBV2 and TRBJ2-7, with 7 bases aligning to TRBD1. Per the germline V gene, CDR1 is SNHLY and CDR2 is FYNNEI. This CDR3 comprises 13 residues. The V segment lost 6 bases and the J segment 3 bases; nucleotides outside the gene matches: 5. CDR3 nucleotides: TGTGCCAGCAGCGCTACAGGGGACTACGAGCAGTACTTC. It specifies CASSATGDYEQYF.

The chain uses TRBV6-5 and TRBJ1-2, with 8 bases aligning to TRBD1. Germline V lookup: CDR1 MNHEY, CDR2 SVGAGI. Unmatched junction bases numbered 11, after V lost 8 bases and J lost 12 bases. The CDR3 is made up of 12 amino acids. Written as DNA, the CDR3 is TGTGCCAGCGGATCAGGGGGCTCCAGAAACACCTTC. Its protein product is CASGSGGSRNTF.

The chain links TRBV5-4 to TRBJ2-1, with 8 bases matching TRBD2. This CDR3 is 16 amino acids long. V was clipped by 0 bases and J by 2 bases; unmatched bases: 4. Germline V gene sequence: CDR1 SGHNT, CDR2 YYREEE (reference sequence). For the CDR3, the DNA is TGTGCCAGCAGCTTGGTAGCGGGAACAACCTACAATGAGCAGTTCTTC. This translates into CASSLVAGTTYNEQFF.

V and J are TRBV19 and TRBJ1-3; no firm D call. Between the trimmed V and J ends, which lost 3 bases and 2 bases, there was a span of 17 bases. Germline V gene sequence: CDR1 LNHDA, CDR2 SQIVND (reference sequence). The CDR3 runs to 17 residues. This chain's CDR3 is CASSMGPGIRAGNTIYF. CDR3 bases: TGTGCCAGTAGTATGGGCCCGGGAATTCGTGCTGGAAACACCATATATTTT. Looking up the rest from reference TRBV19 and TRBJ1-3 gives the full variable domain: DGGITQSPKYLFRKEGQNVTLSCEQNLNHDAMYWYRQDPGQGLRLIYYSQIVNDFQKGDIAEGYSVSREKKESFPLTVTSAQKNPTAFYLCASSMGPGIRAGNTIYFGEGSWLTVV.

This chain uses TRBV6-6 with TRBJ2-6; TRBD1 is a possible D gene (5 bases). Germline V CDR1 and CDR2: MNHNY, SVGAGI (reference sequence). The CDR3 extends over 16 amino acids. V lost 6 bases and J lost 2, with 14 bases in between. This chain's CDR3 is CASRVGDSAGANVLTF. The CDR3 DNA is TGTGCCAGCAGGGTAGGGGATTCAGCTGGGGCCAACGTCCTGACTTTC.

Here the CDR3 reads CASRDRVGPLHF. In nucleotides, the CDR3 is TGTGCCAGCAGGGACAGGGTTGGACCCCTCCACTTT. The chain employs TRBV6-5 and TRBJ1-6; 8 bases line up with TRBD1. Germline lookup yields CDR1 MNHEY and CDR2 SVGAGI. V was clipped by 6 bases and J by 12 bases; unmatched bases: 4. CDR3 length: 12 residues.

This clone showed up just once. CDR3 sequence (DNA): TGCGCCAGCAGCGCCCAGGGGTATACTGAAGCTTTCTTT. This sequence encodes CASSAQGYTEAFF. The chain employs TRBV5-1 and TRBJ1-1; D possibly corresponds to TRBD1 (6 bases). Per germline, CDR1 SGHRS and CDR2 YFSETQ. This CDR3 spans 13 amino acids. V dropped 4 bases and J dropped 5 bases, with 12 bases sitting between them.

A few counts support this clone. V is TRBV27 and J is TRBJ2-7; D uncertain. Per the germline V gene, CDR1 is MNHEY and CDR2 is SMNVEV (reference sequence). This CDR3 is built from 14 residues. The germline V and J ends were trimmed by 2 bases and 5 bases, with 13 bases remaining between them. Here the CDR3 reads CASSLGQSTHEQYF. As DNA, the CDR3 is TGTGCCAGCAGTTTAGGGCAGTCTACCCACGAGCAGTACTTC.